This section outlines one T cell receptor (beta chain) sequence together with its context. This entry is derived from a study of blood T cell repertoires in COVID-19. This CDR3 region has 13 residues. CDR1 WNHNN and CDR2 SYGVQD come from the germline V gene (reference sequence). The V gene lost 5 bases and the J gene lost 1 base, with 8 bases spanning the gap. Profiled with immunoSEQ multiplex PCR; TCRdb holds only in-frame clones, not every one. The sample contains a few hundred thousand clones, around 89% of which appear only once. The receptor was isolated from a woman aged 45-65 years who had recovered from COVID-19. This chain connects TRBV10-1 to TRBJ1-1, with a possible D match to TRBD1 (5 bases). The material sequenced was PBMCs or T cells enriched from blood (not recorded which). The CDR3 loop is CASSKQENTEAFF. The CDR3 DNA is TGCGCCAGCAGTAAACAGGAGAACACTGAAGCTTTCTTT.